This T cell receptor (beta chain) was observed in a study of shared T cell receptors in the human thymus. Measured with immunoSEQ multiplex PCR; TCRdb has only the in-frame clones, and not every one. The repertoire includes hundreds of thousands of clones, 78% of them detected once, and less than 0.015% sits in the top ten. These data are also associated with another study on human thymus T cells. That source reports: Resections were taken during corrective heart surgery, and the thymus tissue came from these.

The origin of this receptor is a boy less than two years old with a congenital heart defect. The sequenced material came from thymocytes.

DNA of the CDR3: TGTGCCAGCAGCTCCTCCCTCAATGAGCAGTTCTTC. Its translation is CASSSSLNEQFF. The chain joins TRBV13 to TRBJ2-1; D unresolved. This CDR3 comprises 12 residues. Germline V gene sequence: CDR1 PRHDT, CDR2 FYEKMQ (reference sequence). V was pared by 4 bases and J by 6 bases, with 7 bases between.